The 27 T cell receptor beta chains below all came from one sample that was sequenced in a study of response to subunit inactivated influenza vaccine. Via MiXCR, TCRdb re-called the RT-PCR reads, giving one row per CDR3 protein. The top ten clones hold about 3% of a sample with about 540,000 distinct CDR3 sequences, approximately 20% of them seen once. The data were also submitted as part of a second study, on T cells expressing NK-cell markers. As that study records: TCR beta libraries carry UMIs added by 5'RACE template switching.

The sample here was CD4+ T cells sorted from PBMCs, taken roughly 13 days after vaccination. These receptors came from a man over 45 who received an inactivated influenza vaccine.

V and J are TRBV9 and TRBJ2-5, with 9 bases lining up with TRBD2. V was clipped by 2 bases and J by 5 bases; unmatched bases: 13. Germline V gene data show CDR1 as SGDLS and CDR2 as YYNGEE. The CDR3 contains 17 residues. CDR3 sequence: CASSVDSGGPMEETQYF. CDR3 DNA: TGTGCCAGCAGCGTGGATAGCGGGGGACCGATGGAGGAGACCCAGTACTTC.

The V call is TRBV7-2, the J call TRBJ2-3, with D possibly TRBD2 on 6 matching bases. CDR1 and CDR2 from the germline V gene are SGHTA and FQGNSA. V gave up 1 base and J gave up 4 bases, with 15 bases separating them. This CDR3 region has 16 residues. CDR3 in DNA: TGTGCCAGCAGCTTAGTGGGGTCGGCTAGCGCAGATACGCAGTATTTT. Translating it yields CASSLVGSASADTQYF.

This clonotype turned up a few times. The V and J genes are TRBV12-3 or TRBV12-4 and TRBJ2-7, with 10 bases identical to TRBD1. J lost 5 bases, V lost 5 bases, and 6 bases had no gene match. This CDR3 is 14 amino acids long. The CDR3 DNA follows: TGTGCCAGCAGTCCCGGGACAGGGGCGGACGAGCAGTACTTC. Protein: CASSPGTGADEQYF.

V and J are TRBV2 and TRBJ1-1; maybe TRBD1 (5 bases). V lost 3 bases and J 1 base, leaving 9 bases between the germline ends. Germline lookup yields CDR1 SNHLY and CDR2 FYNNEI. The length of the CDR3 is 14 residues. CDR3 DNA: TGTGCCAGCAGTGAGGGCAGGGCGAACACTGAAGCTTTCTTT. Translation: CASSEGRANTEAFF.

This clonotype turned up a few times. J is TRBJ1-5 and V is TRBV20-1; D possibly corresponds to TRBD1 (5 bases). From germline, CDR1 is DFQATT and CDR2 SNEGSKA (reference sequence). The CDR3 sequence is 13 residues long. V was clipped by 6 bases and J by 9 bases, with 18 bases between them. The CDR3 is CSAQTGSAPPQHF. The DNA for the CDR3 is TGCAGTGCGCAAACAGGATCCGCACCGCCCCAGCATTTT.

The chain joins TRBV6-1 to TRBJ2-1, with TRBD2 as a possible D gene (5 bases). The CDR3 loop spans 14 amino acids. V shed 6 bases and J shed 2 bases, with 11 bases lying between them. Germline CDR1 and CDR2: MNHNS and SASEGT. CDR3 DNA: TGTGCCAGCAGACGGGAACAAGCCTACAATGAGCAGTTCTTC. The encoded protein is CASRREQAYNEQFF.

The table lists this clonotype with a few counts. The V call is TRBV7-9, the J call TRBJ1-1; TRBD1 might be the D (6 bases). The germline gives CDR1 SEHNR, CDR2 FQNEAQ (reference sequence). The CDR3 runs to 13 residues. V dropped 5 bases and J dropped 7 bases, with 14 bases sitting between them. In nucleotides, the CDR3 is TGTGCCAGCAGCCCCCCAATGGACAGTGAAGCTTTCTTT. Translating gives CASSPPMDSEAFF.

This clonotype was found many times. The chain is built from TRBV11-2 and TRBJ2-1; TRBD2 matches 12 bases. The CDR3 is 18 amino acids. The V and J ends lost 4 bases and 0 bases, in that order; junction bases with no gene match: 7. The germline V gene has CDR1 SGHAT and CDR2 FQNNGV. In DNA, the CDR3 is TGTGCCAGCAGCTCATCAGGACTAGCGGGAAACTCCTACAATGAGCAGTTCTTC. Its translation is CASSSSGLAGNSYNEQFF.

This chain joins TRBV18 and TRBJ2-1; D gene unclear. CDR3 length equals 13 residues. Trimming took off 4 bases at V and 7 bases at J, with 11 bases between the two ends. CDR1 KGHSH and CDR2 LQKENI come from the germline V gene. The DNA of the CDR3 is TGTGCCAGCTCACAAACGACTCTAAATGAGCAGTTCTTC. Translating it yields CASSQTTLNEQFF.

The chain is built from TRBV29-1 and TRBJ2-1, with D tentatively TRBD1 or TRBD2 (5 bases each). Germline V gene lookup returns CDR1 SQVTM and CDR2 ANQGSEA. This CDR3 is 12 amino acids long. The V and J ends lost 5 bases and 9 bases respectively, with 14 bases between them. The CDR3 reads CSVLQGVSEQFF. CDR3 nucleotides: TGCAGCGTTTTGCAGGGAGTTTCTGAGCAGTTCTTC.

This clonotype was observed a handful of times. For the CDR3, the DNA is TGTGCCATCAGTGAGTCGGTCACAGGTCGAAATTCACCCCTCCACTTT. Protein: CAISESVTGRNSPLHF. The V call is TRBV10-3, the J call TRBJ1-6; maybe TRBD1 (5 bases). V was trimmed by 0 bases and J by 7 bases, leaving 13 bases between them. This CDR3 spans 16 amino acids. The germline V gene encodes CDR1 ENHRY and CDR2 SYGVKD.

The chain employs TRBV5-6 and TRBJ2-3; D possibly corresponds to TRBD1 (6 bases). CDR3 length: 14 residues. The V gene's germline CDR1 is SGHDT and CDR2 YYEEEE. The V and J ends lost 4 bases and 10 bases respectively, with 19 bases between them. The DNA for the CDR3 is TGTGCCAGCAGCATCCAGGGGCCCCAGATTTCGCAGTATTTT. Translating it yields CASSIQGPQISQYF.

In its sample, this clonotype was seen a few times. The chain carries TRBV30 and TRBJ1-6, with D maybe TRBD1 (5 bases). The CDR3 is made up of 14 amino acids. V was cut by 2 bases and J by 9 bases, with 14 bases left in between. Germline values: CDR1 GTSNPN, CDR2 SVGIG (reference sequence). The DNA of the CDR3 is TGTGCCTGGAGTTCCGGGACCGGAGGTTCACCCCTCCACTTT. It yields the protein CAWSSGTGGSPLHF.

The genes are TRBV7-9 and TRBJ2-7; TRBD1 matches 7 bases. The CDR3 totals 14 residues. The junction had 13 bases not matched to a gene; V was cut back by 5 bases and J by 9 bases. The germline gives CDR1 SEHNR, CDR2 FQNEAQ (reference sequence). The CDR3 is CASSPTGQVSRQYF. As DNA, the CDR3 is TGTGCCAGCAGCCCTACAGGACAGGTATCACGGCAGTACTTC.

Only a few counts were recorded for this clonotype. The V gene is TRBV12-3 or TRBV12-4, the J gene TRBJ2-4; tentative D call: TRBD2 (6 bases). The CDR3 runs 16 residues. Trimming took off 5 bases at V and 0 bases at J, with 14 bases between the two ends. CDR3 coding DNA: TGTGCCAGCAGTCCCTGGGGGGTTTCAGCCAAAAACATTCAGTACTTC. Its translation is CASSPWGVSAKNIQYF.

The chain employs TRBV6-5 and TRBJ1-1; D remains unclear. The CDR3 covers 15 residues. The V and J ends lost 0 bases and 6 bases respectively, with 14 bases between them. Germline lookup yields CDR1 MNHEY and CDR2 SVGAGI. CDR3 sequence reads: CASSYSMDLVAEAFF. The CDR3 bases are TGTGCCAGCAGTTACTCGATGGACTTGGTAGCTGAAGCTTTCTTT.

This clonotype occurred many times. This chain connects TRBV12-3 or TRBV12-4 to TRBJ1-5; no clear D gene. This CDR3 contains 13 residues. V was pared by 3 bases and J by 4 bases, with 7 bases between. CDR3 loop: CASSLSQNQPQHF. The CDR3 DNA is TGTGCCAGCAGTTTGTCACAGAATCAGCCCCAGCATTTT.

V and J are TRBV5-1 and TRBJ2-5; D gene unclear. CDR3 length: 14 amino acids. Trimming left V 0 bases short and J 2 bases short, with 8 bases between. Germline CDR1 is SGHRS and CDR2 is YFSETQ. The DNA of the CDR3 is TGCGCCAGCAGCTTGGGTTCGCAGCAAGAGACCCAGTACTTC. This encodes CASSLGSQQETQYF. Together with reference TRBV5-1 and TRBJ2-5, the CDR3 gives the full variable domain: KAGVTQTPRYLIKTRGQQVTLSCSPISGHRSVSWYQQTPGQGLQFLFEYFSETQRNKGNFPGRFSGRQFSNSRSEMNVSTLELGDSALYLCASSLGSQQETQYFGPGTRLLVL.

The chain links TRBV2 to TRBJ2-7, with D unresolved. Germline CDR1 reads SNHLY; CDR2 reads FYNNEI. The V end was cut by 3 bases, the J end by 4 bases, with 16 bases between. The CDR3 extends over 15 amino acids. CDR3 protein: CASSDLLEPPYEQYF. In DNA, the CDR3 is TGTGCCAGCAGTGACTTATTGGAGCCACCTTACGAGCAGTACTTC.

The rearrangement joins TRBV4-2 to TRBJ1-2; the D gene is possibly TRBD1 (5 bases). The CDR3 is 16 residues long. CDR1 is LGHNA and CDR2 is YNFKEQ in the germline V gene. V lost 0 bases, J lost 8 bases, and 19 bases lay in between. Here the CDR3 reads CASSQERQSSLRGYTF. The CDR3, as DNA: TGTGCCAGCAGCCAAGAGAGACAGAGTTCACTTCGGGGCTACACCTTC.

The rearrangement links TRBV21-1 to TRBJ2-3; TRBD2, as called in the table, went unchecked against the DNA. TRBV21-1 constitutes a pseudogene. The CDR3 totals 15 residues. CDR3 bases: TGTGCCAGCAGCAAAGGGGTATTACGGGCCAAGGCGCAGTATTTT. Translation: CASSKGVLRAKAQYF.

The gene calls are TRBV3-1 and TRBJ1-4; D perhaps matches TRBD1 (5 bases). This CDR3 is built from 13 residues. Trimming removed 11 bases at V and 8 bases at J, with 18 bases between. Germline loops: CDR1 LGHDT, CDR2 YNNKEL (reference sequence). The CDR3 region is CARLERGEEKLFF. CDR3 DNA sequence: TGTGCCCGCCTCGAGAGGGGAGAAGAAAAACTGTTTTTT.

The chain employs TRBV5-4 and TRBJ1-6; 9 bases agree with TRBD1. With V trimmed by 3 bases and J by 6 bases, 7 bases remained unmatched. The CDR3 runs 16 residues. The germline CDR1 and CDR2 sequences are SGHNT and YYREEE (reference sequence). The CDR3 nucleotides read TGTGCCAGCAGCTCAAATACAGGGGGCCGTAATTCACCCCTCCACTTT. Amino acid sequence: CASSSNTGGRNSPLHF.

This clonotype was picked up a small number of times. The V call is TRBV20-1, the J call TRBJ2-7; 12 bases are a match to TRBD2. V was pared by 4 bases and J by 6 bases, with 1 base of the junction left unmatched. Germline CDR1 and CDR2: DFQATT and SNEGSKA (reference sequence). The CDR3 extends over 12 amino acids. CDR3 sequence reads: CSATSGRGEQYF. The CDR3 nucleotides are TGCAGTGCTACTAGCGGGAGGGGCGAGCAGTACTTC.

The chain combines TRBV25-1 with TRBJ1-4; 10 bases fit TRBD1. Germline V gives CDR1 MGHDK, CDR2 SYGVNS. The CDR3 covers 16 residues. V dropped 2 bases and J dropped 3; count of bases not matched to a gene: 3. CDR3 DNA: TGTGCCAGCAGTGAAGGGACAGGGGAGGCTAATGAAAAACTGTTTTTT. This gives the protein CASSEGTGEANEKLFF.

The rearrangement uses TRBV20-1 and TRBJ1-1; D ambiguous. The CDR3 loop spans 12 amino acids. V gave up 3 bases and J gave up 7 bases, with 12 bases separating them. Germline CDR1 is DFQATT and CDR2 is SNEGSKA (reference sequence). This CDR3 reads CSASLRADEAFF. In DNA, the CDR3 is TGCAGTGCTAGTTTACGGGCGGATGAAGCTTTCTTT.

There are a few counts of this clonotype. CDR3 sequence reads: CASSATTGGFGQPQHF. Written as DNA, the CDR3 is TGTGCCAGCAGCGCTACCACAGGGGGCTTCGGTCAGCCCCAGCATTTT. V and J are TRBV11-2 and TRBJ1-5, with TRBD1 matching 9 bases. V shed 5 bases and J 6 bases; nucleotides not matched to a gene: 11. Per germline, CDR1 SGHAT and CDR2 FQNNGV. This CDR3 has 16 amino acids.